This T cell receptor beta chain was recovered during a study of CD8 T cells in ankylosing spondylitis. One entry per CDR3 protein, called by TCRdb with MiXCR from the 5' RACE reads. The sample yields 250,000 or so distinct CDR3 sequences, more than 15% seen once. V was pared by 1 base and J by 1 base, with 10 bases between. This CDR3 contains 15 residues. The germline V gene encodes CDR1 LGHNA and CDR2 YNFKEQ. This clonotype showed up just a few times. V is TRBV4-2 and J is TRBJ1-1; maybe TRBD1 (5 bases). Sequencing was done on a sample of blood, either unsorted or a sorted T cell fraction (not recorded which). The clonotype originates from a male donor with ankylosing spondylitis or in good health (not recorded which). The CDR3 bases are TGTGCCAGCAGCCAAGCAGGGAACCCGAACACTGAAGCTTTCTTT. Translated, it gives CASSQAGNPNTEAFF.